Listed below are T cell receptor beta chains from one sample, sequenced in a study of cytomegalovirus exposure and HLA in healthy donors. Using immunoSEQ multiplex PCR, the repertoire was profiled, and TCRdb retains in-frame clones only, with some absent. The sample yields 120,000 or so clones, around four fifths seen once. The sample was PBMCs. All receptors derive from a man aged 18 to 35 in good health and CMV-seropositive. Each CDR3 is given with its conserved first and last residue. Each record gives: V gene, J gene, CDR3 protein.

TRBV14	TRBJ2-7	CASSQETKGVYEQYF
TRBV9	TRBJ1-1	CASGTGGNTEAFF
TRBV28	TRBJ1-1	CASSRPRGSAFF
TRBV4-1	TRBJ1-3	CASSQPDRFAGNTIYF
TRBV7-2	TRBJ1-3	CASSPTGTGRGNTIYF
TRBV30	TRBJ1-2	CAWTQVYPGYTF
TRBV30	TRBJ1-2	CAWSVGAGSYGYTF
TRBV29-1	TRBJ2-5	CSVPSGGSGETQYF
TRBV7-2	TRBJ2-2	CASSSGLAGASGELFF
TRBV6-5	TRBJ2-7	CASRGAGGSYEQYF
TRBV5-6	TRBJ1-5	CASSLDRAQPQHF
TRBV19	TRBJ2-7	CASSGGLAGSYEQYF
TRBV13	TRBJ2-2	CASSLKAVAGGPELFF
TRBV19	TRBJ1-2	CASSDRGRRGYTF
TRBV19	TRBJ2-3	CASIAGGTDTDTQYF
TRBV6-5	TRBJ1-1	CASSYGGTEAFF
TRBV27	TRBJ1-6	CASSPRTGGNSPLHF
TRBV5-4	TRBJ1-3	CASSISQGSGNTIYF
TRBV7-2	TRBJ2-7	CASSSTTPAYEQYF
TRBV4-2	TRBJ2-3	CASSQTLAGGTDTQYF
TRBV6-1	TRBJ1-5	CASSEGTGNKPQHF
TRBV2	TRBJ1-2	CASSVRSGTADYGYTF
TRBV7-9	TRBJ2-7	CASSFDRDRDPYEQYF
TRBV4-1	TRBJ2-7	CASSQAGLSYEQYF